This T cell receptor beta chain derives from a study of neurological immune-mediated disorders. Overall study findings and caveats: None of the CDR3 amino acid sequences found in expanded clones was shared across subjects. This suggests that the TCR-beta repertoires were private in all groups.

The cDNA was produced through 5'RACE with 10-nucleotide random UMIs. Via MiXCR, TCRdb re-called the 5' RACE reads, giving one row per CDR3 protein. The profile shows fewer than 85,000 distinct CDR3 sequences, roughly 4.5% of them singletons. Notes on this clonotype: The antigen remains undetermined.

The specimen was PBMCs. The sequence came from a woman in her sixties or seventies with multiple sclerosis.

DNA of the CDR3: TGTGCCAGCAGTTTCCGACAGAATTCACCCCTCCACTTT. It is translated as CASSFRQNSPLHF. The rearrangement joins TRBV27 to TRBJ1-6, with D perhaps matching TRBD1 (5 bases). The CDR3 contains 13 residues. The V end was cut by 3 bases, the J end by 7 bases, with 7 bases between. The germline V gene encodes CDR1 MNHEY and CDR2 SMNVEV (reference sequence).